Here is one T cell receptor beta chain with its context. What it recognizes is unknown. The data stem from a study of regulatory T cells in long-lasting Graves disease. Regarding the study as a whole: Results may be inaccurate due to the small sample size. In persistent patients, shared public clonotypes (more than 2,500) outnumbered those in new patients (about 1,000).

The time point here: newly diagnosed GD, antithyroid drugs for less than 3 months. PBMCs were the source of the RNA used for TCR sequencing. Patient provenance is recorded as an endocrinology department in Xi'an, China. Germline V gene data show CDR1 as DFQATT and CDR2 as SNEGSKA (reference sequence). This CDR3 is built from 12 residues. Arm-PCR of CDR3 regions and iRepertoire HTBI primers were used to build TCR beta libraries. MiXCR was run by TCRdb on the multiplex PCR reads, yielding one entry per CDR3 protein. The repertoire holds about 540,000 distinct CDR3 sequences, with approximately 12% as singletons. These data are also associated with another study on T cells in Graves' hyperthyroidism and ophthalmopathy. That work contributes: Patients were aged 18 to 65, had disease duration under 2 months, and had newly diagnosed hyperthyroidism.

The chain uses TRBV20-1 and TRBJ2-1; the D is unclear. This sequence was found in a man in his thirties or forties with Graves disease. The starting material was peripheral blood mononuclear cells (PBMCs), obtained at new diagnosis, from a patient treated with antithyroid drugs. This CDR3 is CTSVGRHNEQFF. The CDR3 coding sequence is TGCACCTCAGTCGGACGCCACAATGAGCAGTTCTTC.